This T cell receptor beta chain came from a study of blood T cell repertoires in COVID-19. Seattle's enrolled individuals joined amid active infection and were then monitored longitudinally. Original processing notes: Amplified reference gene primers provided the basis for estimating nucleated cell counts. Libraries were prepared by immunoSEQ multiplex PCR; TCRdb keeps only in-frame clonotypes and omits some of them. V and J calls and clone size come straight from that table; D and trimming were deduced from the DNA. This table has 200,000 to 250,000 clones, 70% to 90% appearing once. CDR3 size: 17 residues. V trimming: 1 base; J trimming: 0 bases; junction bases outside the gene matches: 4. The V gene's germline CDR1 is SEHNR and CDR2 FQNEAQ (reference sequence).

This receptor was taken from a man aged 25-45 years with COVID-19, enrolled during active disease. Sequencing input: peripheral blood. V and J are TRBV7-9 and TRBJ1-3; 9 bases fit TRBD1. CDR3 sequence: CASSLGTDRGSGNTIYF. CDR3 coding DNA: TGTGCCAGCAGCTTAGGTACGGACAGGGGCTCTGGAAACACCATATATTTT.